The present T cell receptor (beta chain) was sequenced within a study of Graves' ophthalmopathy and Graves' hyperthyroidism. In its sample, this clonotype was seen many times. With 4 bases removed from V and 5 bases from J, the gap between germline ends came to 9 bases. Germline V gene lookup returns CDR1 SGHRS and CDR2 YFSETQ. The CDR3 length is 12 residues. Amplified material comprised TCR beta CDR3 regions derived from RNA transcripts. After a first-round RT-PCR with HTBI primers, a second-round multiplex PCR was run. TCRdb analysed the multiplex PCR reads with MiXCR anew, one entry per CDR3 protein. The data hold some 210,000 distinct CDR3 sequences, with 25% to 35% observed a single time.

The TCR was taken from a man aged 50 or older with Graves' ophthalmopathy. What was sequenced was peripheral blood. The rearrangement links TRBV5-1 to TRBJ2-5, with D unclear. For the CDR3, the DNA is TGCGCCAGCAGCCATCGAGAGGAGACCCAGTACTTC. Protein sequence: CASSHREETQYF.